This TCR beta chain stems from a study of blood T cell repertoires in COVID-19. Overall study context: Samples taken during acute and convalescent COVID-19 were collected in the United States, Italy and Spain. T cells, B-cell-depleted T cells, or PBMCs provided the cDNA or gDNA that served as material.

As processed by the authors: Cell counts per sample came from amplifying reference gene primers. The table came from immunoSEQ multiplex PCR; TCRdb's copy has only in-frame clones and leaves some out. V and J calls plus clone size are reproduced from that table; the DNA served to infer D and trimming. The sample lists approximately 170,000 clones; under 80% were seen once. This CDR3 spans 13 amino acids. Germline CDR1 SGHVS, CDR2 FQNEAQ. V dropped 5 bases and J dropped 9; count of bases not matched to a gene: 7. The chain joins TRBV7-8 to TRBJ1-2; TRBD1 matches at 9 bases. The sample was peripheral blood. This sequence originates from a woman aged 45-65 years with acute or convalescent COVID-19. CDR3 sequence reads: CASSIDRGRSYTF. In nucleotides, the CDR3 is TGTGCCAGCAGCATCGACAGGGGGAGAAGCTACACCTTC.